A single sample gave rise to the 25 T cell receptor beta chains below, sequenced in a study of blood T cell repertoires in COVID-19. Using immunoSEQ multiplex PCR, the repertoire was profiled, and TCRdb retains in-frame clones only, with some absent. The sample carries over 350,000 clones, around nine tenths recorded once. Source material: PBMCs or T cells enriched from blood (not recorded which). The source of these receptors is a woman aged 50 to 65 who had recovered from COVID-19.

The CDR3 protein is CASTPGWGRRGQPQHF. CDR3 nucleotides: TGTGCCAGTACCCCGGGATGGGGGCGTCGGGGACAGCCCCAGCATTTT. V is TRBV19 and J is TRBJ1-5; tentatively, D is TRBD1 (6 bases). With 7 bases removed from V and 7 bases from J, the gap between germline ends came to 23 bases. The CDR3 spans 16 residues. Germline V lookup: CDR1 LNHDA, CDR2 SQIVND (reference sequence).

The V call is TRBV27, the J call TRBJ2-6; the match to TRBD1 covers 7 bases. Germline V lookup: CDR1 MNHEY, CDR2 SMNVEV (reference sequence). The CDR3 totals 15 residues. V was clipped by 4 bases and J by 4 bases; unmatched bases: 4. The CDR3, as DNA: TGTGCCAGCAGTTCACAGGGGACCGGGGCCAACGTCCTGACTTTC. It specifies CASSSQGTGANVLTF.

The chain links TRBV6-5 to TRBJ1-1, with 7 nucleotides matching TRBD1. Germline assignment: CDR1 MNHEY and CDR2 SVGAGI. Germline trimming cut 3 bases from V and 5 bases from J; bases unmatched to any gene: 6. The CDR3 is made up of 14 amino acids. Here the CDR3 reads CASSYNGRGTEAFF. CDR3 bases: TGTGCCAGCAGTTATAATGGCAGGGGGACTGAAGCTTTCTTT.

The chain has TRBV27 and TRBJ2-1; 7 bases line up with TRBD1. The CDR3 runs to 14 residues. Unmatched junction bases numbered 11, after V lost 6 bases and J lost 9 bases. Germline CDR1 is MNHEY and CDR2 is SMNVEV (reference sequence). The CDR3 reads CASRLETGLLEQFF. The CDR3 bases are TGTGCCAGCAGGTTGGAGACAGGGCTCCTTGAGCAGTTCTTC.

The chain employs TRBV18 and TRBJ2-2; D remains unclear. Germline CDR1 and CDR2: KGHSH and LQKENI. The ends were cut back, 2 bases at V and 6 bases at J, with 13 bases in the middle. The length of the CDR3 is 15 residues. This CDR3 is CASSPTWARSGELFF. DNA of the CDR3: TGTGCCAGCTCACCAACGTGGGCCAGGTCCGGGGAGCTGTTTTTT.

The chain combines TRBV28 with TRBJ1-1, with TRBD1 identical over 10 bases. This CDR3 is 15 amino acids long. CDR1 is MDHEN, CDR2 SYDVKM, per germline. V lost 5 bases, J lost 5 bases, and 8 bases stayed unmatched. The CDR3 DNA is TGTGCCAGCAGTGGAAGACAGGGGGCGCGGACTGAAGCTTTCTTT. This sequence encodes CASSGRQGARTEAFF.

The chain links TRBV19 to TRBJ1-1, with 8 bases identical to TRBD1. Looked up from germline, CDR1 is LNHDA and CDR2 is SQIVND (reference sequence). The CDR3 consists of 16 residues. The trim removed 1 base at V and 1 base at J, leaving 5 bases unmatched. DNA for the CDR3: TGTGCCAGTAGTATAGCCTCACAGGGGGGGAACACTGAAGCTTTCTTT. The encoded protein is CASSIASQGGNTEAFF.

The V and J genes are TRBV5-1 and TRBJ1-6, with D uncertain. The CDR3 totals 16 residues. Germline V gene sequence: CDR1 SGHRS, CDR2 YFSETQ. V was trimmed by 0 bases and J by 9 bases, leaving 16 bases between them. The CDR3 spells CASSLALRGGSSPLHF. DNA for the CDR3: TGCGCCAGCAGCTTGGCCCTACGTGGTGGGAGTTCACCCCTCCACTTT.

J is TRBJ2-1 and V is TRBV5-4, with TRBD2 identical over 8 bases. Trimming removed 3 bases from V and 8 bases from J; junction bases left unmatched: 1. The CDR3 totals 12 residues. Germline lookup yields CDR1 SGHNT and CDR2 YYREEE (reference sequence). CDR3 in amino acids: CASSSGGYEQFF. In nucleotides, the CDR3 is TGTGCCAGCAGCTCGGGGGGGTATGAGCAGTTCTTC.

This chain joins TRBV7-6 and TRBJ1-1; 9 positions agree with TRBD1. The CDR3 runs to 13 residues. Losses at the gene ends were 6 bases for V and 10 bases for J; bases not matched to a gene: 9. Germline assignment: CDR1 SGHVS and CDR2 FNYEAQ. The CDR3 DNA reads as TGTGCCAGCAGTCGTACAGGGGGCGCAGGAGCTTTCTTT. The encoded protein is CASSRTGGAGAFF. Full variable domain (rest looked up from reference TRBV7-6 and TRBJ1-1): GAGVSQSPRYKVTKRGQDVALRCDPISGHVSLYWYRQALGQGPEFLTYFNYEAQQDKSGLPNDRFSAERPEGSISTLTIQRTEQRDSAMYRCASSRTGGAGAFFGQGTRLTVV.

The sample holds one count of this clone. V usage is TRBV6-5 and J usage is TRBJ1-1; D call uncertain. Germline V gene data show CDR1 as MNHEY and CDR2 as SVGAGI. The germline V and J ends were trimmed by 3 bases and 4 bases, with 15 bases remaining between them. The length of the CDR3 is 15 residues. CDR3 DNA sequence: TGTGCCAGCAGTTATAGTGGGTTGACGGGCACTGAAGCTTTCTTT. It translates to CASSYSGLTGTEAFF.

This chain connects TRBV29-1 to TRBJ2-1; 9 bases are a match to TRBD1. Germline CDR1 is SQVTM and CDR2 is ANQGSEA. V shed 6 bases, J shed 3 bases, and the junction held 6 bases outside the gene matches. The CDR3 has 14 amino acids. CDR3 in amino acids: CSVTDRGFYNEQFF. CDR3 nucleotide sequence: TGCAGCGTGACGGACAGGGGATTCTACAATGAGCAGTTCTTC.

The chain carries TRBV6-5 and TRBJ1-2, with 7 bases identical to TRBD1. Germline V lookup: CDR1 MNHEY, CDR2 SVGAGI. With V trimmed by 6 bases and J by 2 bases, 9 bases remained unmatched. The CDR3 spans 15 residues. CDR3 DNA: TGTGCCAGCAGGATCGAACTACAGGGGAACTATGGCTACACCTTC. Translating gives CASRIELQGNYGYTF.

The chain combines TRBV28 with TRBJ2-2; D is unresolved. The V and J ends lost 3 bases and 7 bases respectively, with 6 bases between them. Germline-derived CDR1 and CDR2 are MDHEN and SYDVKM. The CDR3 totals 12 residues. The CDR3 region is CASSFSGGELFF. For the CDR3, the DNA is TGTGCCAGCAGTTTTTCGGGCGGGGAGCTGTTTTTT.

The chain employs TRBV30 and TRBJ1-2; 7 nucleotides match TRBD1. The CDR3 loop spans 17 amino acids. Germline CDR1 and CDR2: GTSNPN and SVGIG (reference sequence). Trimming cost V 0 bases and J 5 bases; bases outside gene matches: 15. The CDR3 reads CAWSVTRTGTYLYGYTF. In DNA form, the CDR3 reads TGTGCCTGGAGTGTAACGCGGACAGGAACCTATTTGTATGGCTACACCTTC.

The J gene is TRBJ2-7, the V gene TRBV19; no firm D call. The V end lost 1 base, the J end lost 4 bases, and 11 bases lay between the germline ends. The germline gives CDR1 LNHDA, CDR2 SQIVND (reference sequence). The CDR3 consists of 14 residues. The CDR3 DNA follows: TGTGCCAGTAGTATAGGTTACAGAAAATACGAGCAGTACTTC. Its translation is CASSIGYRKYEQYF.

The rearrangement joins TRBV5-1 to TRBJ1-4, with 9 bases lining up with TRBD1. This CDR3 comprises 15 residues. J gave up 6 bases and V 4 bases, and 7 bases lay outside the gene matches. Germline V gene data show CDR1 as SGHRS and CDR2 as YFSETQ. CDR3 sequence: CASSKRTGVDEKLFF. CDR3 DNA sequence: TGCGCCAGCAGCAAGAGGACAGGGGTGGATGAAAAACTGTTTTTT.

DNA of the CDR3: TGTGCCAGCAGTGAAAGGCAGGGCACAGATACGCAGTATTTT. Its protein product is CASSERQGTDTQYF. The chain employs TRBV6-1 and TRBJ2-3, with D unresolved. V dropped 2 bases and J dropped 1 base, with 7 bases sitting between them. There are 14 residues in the CDR3. CDR1 and CDR2 from the germline V gene are MNHNS and SASEGT.

CDR3 sequence reads: CASKFWTGGEEQYF. CDR3 nucleotides: TGTGCCAGCAAGTTTTGGACAGGGGGCGAAGAGCAGTACTTC. The chain links TRBV6-5 to TRBJ2-7, with 11 nucleotides matching TRBD1. With V trimmed by 7 bases and J by 7 bases, 9 bases remained unmatched. CDR1 and CDR2 from the germline V gene are MNHEY and SVGAGI. CDR3 length: 14 amino acids.

This rearrangement joins TRBV7-9 to TRBJ2-7; 7 bases map to TRBD1. The V gene's germline CDR1 is SEHNR and CDR2 FQNEAQ (reference sequence). This CDR3 comprises 14 residues. With V trimmed by 5 bases and J by 0 bases, 4 bases remained unmatched. Written as DNA, the CDR3 is TGTGCCAGCAGCGCCGGGACAGTCTCCTACGAGCAGTACTTC. This encodes CASSAGTVSYEQYF. Combining the CDR3 with reference TRBV7-9 and TRBJ2-7 gives the whole variable domain DTGVSQNPRHKITKRGQNVTFRCDPISEHNRLYWYRQTLGQGPEFLTYFQNEAQLEKSRLLSDRFSAERPKGSFSTLEIQRTEQGDSAMYLCASSAGTVSYEQYFGPGTRLTVT.

The V and J genes are TRBV11-2 and TRBJ2-7; 10 nucleotides align to TRBD1. With V trimmed by 5 bases and J by 3 bases, 13 bases remained unmatched. This CDR3 is 17 amino acids long. Germline V gene sequence: CDR1 SGHAT, CDR2 FQNNGV. The chain's CDR3 is CASSGGLRDRGGYEQYF. The CDR3 DNA sequence: TGTGCCAGCAGCGGCGGCCTAAGGGACAGGGGAGGCTACGAGCAGTACTTC.

The chain joins TRBV28 to TRBJ2-7; TRBD2 matches 7 bases. CDR3 length: 14 amino acids. The junction had 7 bases not matched to a gene; V was cut back by 7 bases and J by 1 base. Germline assignment: CDR1 MDHEN and CDR2 SYDVKM. CDR3 bases: TGTGCCAGCAACAAAGCGGGGAGTTCCTACGAGCAGTACTTC. Its protein product is CASNKAGSSYEQYF.

CDR3 DNA: TGTGCCAGCAGTTTCTTTTATAATCTAAGCAATCAGCCCCAGCATTTT. It is translated as CASSFFYNLSNQPQHF. The chain links TRBV28 to TRBJ1-5; D is ambiguous. Germline V CDR1 and CDR2: MDHEN, SYDVKM. Trimming took 3 bases from V and 1 from J, leaving 13 bases between them. This CDR3 has 16 residues.

The chain is built from TRBV5-1 and TRBJ1-1, with D possibly TRBD1 on 5 matching bases. V lost 6 bases and J lost 2, with 11 bases in between. Per the germline V gene, CDR1 is SGHRS and CDR2 is YFSETQ. CDR3 length: 13 amino acids. CDR3 protein: CASTSQGNTEAFF. In DNA form, the CDR3 reads TGCGCCAGCACCTCTCAGGGTAACACTGAAGCTTTCTTT.

The table lists this clone with a count of one. The chain is built from TRBV4-1 and TRBJ1-1; a weak D match, TRBD1 (5 bases). V shed 1 base and J shed 7 bases, with 13 bases lying between them. The length of the CDR3 is 14 residues. The germline CDR1 and CDR2 sequences are MGHRA and YSYEKL. In DNA, the CDR3 is TGCGCCAGCAGCCAAGTCGGGGGATCGGATGAAGCTTTCTTT. Its protein product is CASSQVGGSDEAFF.